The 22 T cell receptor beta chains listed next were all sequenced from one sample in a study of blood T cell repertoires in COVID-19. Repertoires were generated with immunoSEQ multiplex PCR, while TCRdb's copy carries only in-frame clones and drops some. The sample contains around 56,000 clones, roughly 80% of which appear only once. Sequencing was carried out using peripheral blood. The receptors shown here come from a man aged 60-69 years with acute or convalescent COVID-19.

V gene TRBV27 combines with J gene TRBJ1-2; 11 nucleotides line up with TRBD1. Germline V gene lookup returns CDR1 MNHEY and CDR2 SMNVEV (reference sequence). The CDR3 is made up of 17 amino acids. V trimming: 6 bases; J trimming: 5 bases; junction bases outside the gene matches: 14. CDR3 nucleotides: TGTGCCAGCAGCAAATTTGGGTCGGGACAGGGGGATTATGGCTACACCTTC. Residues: CASSKFGSGQGDYGYTF.

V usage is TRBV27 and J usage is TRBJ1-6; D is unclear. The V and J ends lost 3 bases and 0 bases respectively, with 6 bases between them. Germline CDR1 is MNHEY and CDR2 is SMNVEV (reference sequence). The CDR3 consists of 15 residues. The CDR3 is CASSLGASYNSPLHF. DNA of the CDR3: TGTGCCAGCAGTTTGGGAGCCTCCTATAATTCACCCCTCCACTTT.

The CDR3 loop is CATPGASGAYEQYF. DNA for the CDR3: TGCGCCACCCCGGGGGCCAGCGGGGCCTACGAGCAGTACTTC. The chain employs TRBV5-1 and TRBJ2-7, with TRBD2 as a possible D gene (7 bases). Trimming left V 9 bases short and J 2 bases short, with 18 bases between. Germline V gene lookup returns CDR1 SGHRS and CDR2 YFSETQ. CDR3 length: 14 amino acids.

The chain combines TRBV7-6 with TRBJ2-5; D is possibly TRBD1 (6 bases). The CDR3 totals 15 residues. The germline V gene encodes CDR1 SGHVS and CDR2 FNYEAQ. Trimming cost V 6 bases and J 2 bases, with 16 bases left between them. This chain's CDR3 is CASRPTYREQETQYF. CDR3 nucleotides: TGTGCCAGCAGGCCTACCTACAGGGAACAAGAGACCCAGTACTTC.

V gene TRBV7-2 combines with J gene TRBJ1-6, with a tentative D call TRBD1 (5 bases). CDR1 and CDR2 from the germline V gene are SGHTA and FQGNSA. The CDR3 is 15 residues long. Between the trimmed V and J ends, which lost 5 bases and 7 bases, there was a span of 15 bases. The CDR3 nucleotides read TGTGCCAGCAGCCCCCCGTGGCAGGGAAATTCACCCCTCCACTTT. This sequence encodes CASSPPWQGNSPLHF.

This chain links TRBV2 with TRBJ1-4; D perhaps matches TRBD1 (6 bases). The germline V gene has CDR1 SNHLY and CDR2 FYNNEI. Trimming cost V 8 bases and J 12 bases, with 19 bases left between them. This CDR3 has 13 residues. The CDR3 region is CASGVSLEGELFF. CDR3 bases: TGTGCCAGCGGGGTGAGCTTAGAGGGGGAACTGTTTTTT. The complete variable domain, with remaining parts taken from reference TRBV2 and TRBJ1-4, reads EPEVTQTPSHQVTQMGQEVILRCVPISNHLYFYWYRQILGQKVEFLVSFYNNEISEKSEIFDDQFSVERPDGSNFTLKIRSTKLEDSAMYFCASGVSLEGELFFGSGTQLSVL.

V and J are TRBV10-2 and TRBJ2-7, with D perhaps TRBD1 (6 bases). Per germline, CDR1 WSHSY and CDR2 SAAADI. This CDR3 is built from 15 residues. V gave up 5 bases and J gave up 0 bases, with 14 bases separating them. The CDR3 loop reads CASSTRDMSSYEQYF. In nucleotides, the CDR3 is TGCGCCAGCAGTACCCGGGACATGAGCTCCTACGAGCAGTACTTC.

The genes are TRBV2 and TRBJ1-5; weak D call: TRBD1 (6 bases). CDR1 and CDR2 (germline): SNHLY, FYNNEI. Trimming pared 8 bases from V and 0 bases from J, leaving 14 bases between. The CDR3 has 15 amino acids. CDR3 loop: CASRDTTHSNQPQHF. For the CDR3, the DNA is TGTGCCAGCCGGGACACTACCCATAGCAATCAGCCCCAGCATTTT.

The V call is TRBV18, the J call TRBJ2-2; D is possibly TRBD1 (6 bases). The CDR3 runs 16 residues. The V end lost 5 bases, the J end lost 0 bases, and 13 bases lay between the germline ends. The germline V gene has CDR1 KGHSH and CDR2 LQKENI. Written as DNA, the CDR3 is TGTGCCAGCTCATCCTTGACAGGTTCGAACACCGGGGAGCTGTTTTTT. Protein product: CASSSLTGSNTGELFF.

CDR3 nucleotide sequence: TGTGCCAGCAGCCAAGATAGCACCCATCAGCCCCAGCATTTT. Translating gives CASSQDSTHQPQHF. This chain joins TRBV14 and TRBJ1-5; D is ambiguous. V dropped 0 bases and J dropped 5 bases, with 8 bases sitting between them. This CDR3 has 14 residues. Looked up from germline, CDR1 is SGHDN and CDR2 is FVKESK.

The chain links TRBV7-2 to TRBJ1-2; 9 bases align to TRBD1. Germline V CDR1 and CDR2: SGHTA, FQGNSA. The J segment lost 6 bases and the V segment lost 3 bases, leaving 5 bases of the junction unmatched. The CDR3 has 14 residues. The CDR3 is CASSFTQGADGYTF. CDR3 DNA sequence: TGTGCCAGCAGCTTCACACAGGGGGCCGATGGCTACACCTTC.

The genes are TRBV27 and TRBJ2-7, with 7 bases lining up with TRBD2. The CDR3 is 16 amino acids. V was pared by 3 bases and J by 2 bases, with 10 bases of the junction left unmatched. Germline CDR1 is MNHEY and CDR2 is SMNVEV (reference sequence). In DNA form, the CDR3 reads TGTGCCAGCAGTTTTTCCAGCGGGACGGTAACCTACGAGCAGTACTTC. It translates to CASSFSSGTVTYEQYF.

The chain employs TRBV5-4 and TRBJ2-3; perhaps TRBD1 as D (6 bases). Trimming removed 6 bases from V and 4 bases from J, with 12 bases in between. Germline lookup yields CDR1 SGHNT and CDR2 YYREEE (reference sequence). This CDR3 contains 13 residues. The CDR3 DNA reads TGTGCCAGCACCTTCAGGGGAGCAGATACGCAGTATTTT. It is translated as CASTFRGADTQYF.

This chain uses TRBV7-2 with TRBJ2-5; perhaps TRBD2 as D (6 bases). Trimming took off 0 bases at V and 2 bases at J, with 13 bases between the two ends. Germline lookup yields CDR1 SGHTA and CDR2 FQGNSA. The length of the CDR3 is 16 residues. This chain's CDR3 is CASSLASGRGQETQYF. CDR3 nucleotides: TGTGCCAGCAGCTTAGCGTCGGGGCGGGGACAAGAGACCCAGTACTTC.

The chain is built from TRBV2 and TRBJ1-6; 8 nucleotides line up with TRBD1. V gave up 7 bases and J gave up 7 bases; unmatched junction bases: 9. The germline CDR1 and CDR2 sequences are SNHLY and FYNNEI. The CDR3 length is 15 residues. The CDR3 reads CASNLGTGDNSPLHF. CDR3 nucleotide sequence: TGTGCCAGCAACCTGGGGACAGGTGACAATTCACCCCTCCACTTT.

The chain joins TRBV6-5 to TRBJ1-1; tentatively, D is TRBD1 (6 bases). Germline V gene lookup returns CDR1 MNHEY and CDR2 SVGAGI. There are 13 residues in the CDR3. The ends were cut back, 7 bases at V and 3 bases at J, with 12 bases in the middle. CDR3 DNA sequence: TGTGCCAGCAAGGGGTACAGGGACACTGAAGCTTTCTTT. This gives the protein CASKGYRDTEAFF.

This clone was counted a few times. This chain's CDR3 is CASSLARTTYNEQFF. The DNA for the CDR3 is TGCGCCAGCAGCTTGGCCAGAACCACCTACAATGAGCAGTTCTTC. The genes are TRBV5-1 and TRBJ2-1; D gene unclear. The germline CDR1 and CDR2 sequences are SGHRS and YFSETQ. The ends were cut back, 0 bases at V and 2 bases at J, with 9 bases in the middle. The CDR3 is made up of 15 amino acids.

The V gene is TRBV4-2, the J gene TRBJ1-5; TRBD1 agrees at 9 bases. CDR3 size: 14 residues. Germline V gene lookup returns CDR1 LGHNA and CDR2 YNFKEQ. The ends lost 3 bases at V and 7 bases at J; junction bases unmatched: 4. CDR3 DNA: TGTGCCAGCAGCCAGGGACAGGGAGAACAGCCCCAGCATTTT. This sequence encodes CASSQGQGEQPQHF.

CDR3 nucleotide sequence: TGTGCCAGTAGTACCCGGACAGGGACATATAGCAATCAGCCCCAGCATTTT. Protein product: CASSTRTGTYSNQPQHF. The chain links TRBV19 to TRBJ1-5, with TRBD1 matching 8 bases. Germline V gene sequence: CDR1 LNHDA, CDR2 SQIVND (reference sequence). Trimming took 4 bases from V and 0 from J; bases not matched to a gene: 8. This CDR3 region has 17 residues.

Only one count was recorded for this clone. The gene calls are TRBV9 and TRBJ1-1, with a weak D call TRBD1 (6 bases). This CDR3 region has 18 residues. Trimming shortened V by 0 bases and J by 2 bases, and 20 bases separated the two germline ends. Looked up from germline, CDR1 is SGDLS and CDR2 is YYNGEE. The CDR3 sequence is CASSVGLGGANLNTEAFF. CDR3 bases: TGTGCCAGCAGCGTAGGGCTGGGGGGGGCGAACCTTAACACTGAAGCTTTCTTT.

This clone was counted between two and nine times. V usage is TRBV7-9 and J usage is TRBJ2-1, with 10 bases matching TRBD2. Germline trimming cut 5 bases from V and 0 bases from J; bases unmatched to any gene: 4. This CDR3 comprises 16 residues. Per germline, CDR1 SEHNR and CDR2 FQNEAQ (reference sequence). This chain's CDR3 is CASSLRTSGSYNEQFF. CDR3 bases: TGTGCCAGCAGCCTAAGGACTAGCGGCTCCTACAATGAGCAGTTCTTC. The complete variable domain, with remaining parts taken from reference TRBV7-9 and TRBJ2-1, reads DTGVSQNPRHKITKRGQNVTFRCDPISEHNRLYWYRQTLGQGPEFLTYFQNEAQLEKSRLLSDRFSAERPKGSFSTLEIQRTEQGDSAMYLCASSLRTSGSYNEQFFGPGTRLTVL.

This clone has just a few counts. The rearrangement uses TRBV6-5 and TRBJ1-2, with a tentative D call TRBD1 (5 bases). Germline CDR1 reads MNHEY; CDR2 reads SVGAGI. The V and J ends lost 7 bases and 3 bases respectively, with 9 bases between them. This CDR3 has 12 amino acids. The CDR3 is CASTGRDYGYTF. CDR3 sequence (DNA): TGTGCCAGCACGGGCAGGGACTATGGCTACACCTTC.